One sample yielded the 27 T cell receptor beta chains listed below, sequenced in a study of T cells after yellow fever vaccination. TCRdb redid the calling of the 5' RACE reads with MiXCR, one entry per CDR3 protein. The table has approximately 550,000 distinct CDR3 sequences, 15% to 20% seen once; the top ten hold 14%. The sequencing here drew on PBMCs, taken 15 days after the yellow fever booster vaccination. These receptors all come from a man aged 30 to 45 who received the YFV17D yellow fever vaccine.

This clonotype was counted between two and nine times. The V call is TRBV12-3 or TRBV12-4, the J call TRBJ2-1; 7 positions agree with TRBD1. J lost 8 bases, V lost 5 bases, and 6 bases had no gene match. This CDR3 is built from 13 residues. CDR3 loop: CASSPRDSHEQFF. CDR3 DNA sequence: TGTGCCAGCAGTCCCAGGGACAGCCATGAGCAGTTCTTC.

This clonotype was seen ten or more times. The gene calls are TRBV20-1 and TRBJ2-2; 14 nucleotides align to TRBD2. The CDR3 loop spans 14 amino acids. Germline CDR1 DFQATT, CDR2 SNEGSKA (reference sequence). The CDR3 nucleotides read TGCTCGGGGACTAGCGGGAGTAACACCGGGGAGCTGTTTTTT. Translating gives CSGTSGSNTGELFF.

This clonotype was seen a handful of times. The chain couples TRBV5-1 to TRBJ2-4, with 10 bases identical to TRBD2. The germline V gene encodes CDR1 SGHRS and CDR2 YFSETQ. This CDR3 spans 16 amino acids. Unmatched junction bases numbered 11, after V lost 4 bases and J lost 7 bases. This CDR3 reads CASSGGLAGALNIQYF. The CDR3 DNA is TGCGCCAGCAGCGGGGGGCTAGCGGGAGCTTTGAACATTCAGTACTTC.

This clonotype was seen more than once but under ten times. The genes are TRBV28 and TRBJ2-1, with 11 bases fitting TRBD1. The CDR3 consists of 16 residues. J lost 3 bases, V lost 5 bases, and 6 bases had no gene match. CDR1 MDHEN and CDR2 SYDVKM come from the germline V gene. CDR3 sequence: CASSDGQGAGYNEQFF. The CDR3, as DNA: TGTGCCAGCAGTGACGGACAGGGGGCGGGCTACAATGAGCAGTTCTTC. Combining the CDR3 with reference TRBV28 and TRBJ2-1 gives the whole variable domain DVKVTQSSRYLVKRTGEKVFLECVQDMDHENMFWYRQDPGLGLRLIYFSYDVKMKEKGDIPEGYSVSREKKERFSLILESASTNQTSMYLCASSDGQGAGYNEQFFGPGTRLTVL.

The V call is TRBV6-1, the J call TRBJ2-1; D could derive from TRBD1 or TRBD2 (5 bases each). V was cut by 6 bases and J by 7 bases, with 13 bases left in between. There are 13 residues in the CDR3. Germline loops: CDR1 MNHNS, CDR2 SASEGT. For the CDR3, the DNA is TGTGCCAGCAGGGGGGTCGCCGGAAATGAGCAGTTCTTC. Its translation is CASRGVAGNEQFF.

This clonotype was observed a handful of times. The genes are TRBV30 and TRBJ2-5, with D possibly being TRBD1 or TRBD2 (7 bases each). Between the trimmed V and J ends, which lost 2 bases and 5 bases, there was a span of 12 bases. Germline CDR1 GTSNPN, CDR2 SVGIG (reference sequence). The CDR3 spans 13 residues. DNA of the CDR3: TGTGCCTGGAGTCACAGGGGAGGGGAGACCCAGTACTTC. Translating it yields CAWSHRGGETQYF.

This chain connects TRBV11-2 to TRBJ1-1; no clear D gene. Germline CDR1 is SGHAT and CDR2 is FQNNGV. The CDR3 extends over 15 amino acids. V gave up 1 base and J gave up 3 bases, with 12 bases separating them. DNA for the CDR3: TGTGCCAGCAGCTTAGGAACTTGGGTCGACACTGAAGCTTTCTTT. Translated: CASSLGTWVDTEAFF.

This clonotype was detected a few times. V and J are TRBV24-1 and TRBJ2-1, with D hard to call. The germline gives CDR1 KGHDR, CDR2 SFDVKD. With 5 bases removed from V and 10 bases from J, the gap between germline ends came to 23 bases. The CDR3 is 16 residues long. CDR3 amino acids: CATSVPTPHKVGEQFF. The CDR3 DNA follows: TGTGCCACCAGTGTTCCCACGCCTCACAAGGTCGGGGAGCAGTTCTTC.

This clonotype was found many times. The CDR3 protein is CASSRIAGGGSDTQYF. The DNA of the CDR3 is TGTGCCAGCAGCCGAATAGCGGGAGGGGGTTCGGATACGCAGTATTTT. V usage is TRBV12-3 or TRBV12-4 and J usage is TRBJ2-3; 11 positions agree with TRBD2. Trimming removed 6 bases from V and 6 bases from J; junction bases left unmatched: 11. This CDR3 has 16 residues.

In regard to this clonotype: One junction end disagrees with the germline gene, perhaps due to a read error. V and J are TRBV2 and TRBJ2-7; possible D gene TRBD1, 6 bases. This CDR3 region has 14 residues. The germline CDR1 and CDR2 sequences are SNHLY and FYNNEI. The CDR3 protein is CASSEMGTTMRQYF. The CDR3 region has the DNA TGTGCCAGCAGTGAGATGGGGACAACAATGAGGCAGTATTTC.

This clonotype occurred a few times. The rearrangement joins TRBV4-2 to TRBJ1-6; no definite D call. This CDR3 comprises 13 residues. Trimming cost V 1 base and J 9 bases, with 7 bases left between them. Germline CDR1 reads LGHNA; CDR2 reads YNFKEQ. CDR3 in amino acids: CASSQVGRSPLHF. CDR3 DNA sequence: TGTGCCAGCAGCCAAGTAGGTCGTTCACCCCTCCACTTT.

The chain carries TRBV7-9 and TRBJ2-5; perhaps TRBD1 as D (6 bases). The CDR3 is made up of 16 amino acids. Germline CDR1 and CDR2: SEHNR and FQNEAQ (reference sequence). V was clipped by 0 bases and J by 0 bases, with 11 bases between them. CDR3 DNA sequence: TGTGCCAGCAGCTTAGCGAGGACAGCGTACCAAGAGACCCAGTACTTC. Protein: CASSLARTAYQETQYF.

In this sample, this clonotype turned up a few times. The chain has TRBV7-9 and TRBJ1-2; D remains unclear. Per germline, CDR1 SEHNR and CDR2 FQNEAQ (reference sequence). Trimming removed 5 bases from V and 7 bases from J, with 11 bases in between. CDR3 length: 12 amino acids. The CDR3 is CASSLNSRGYTF. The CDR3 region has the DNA TGTGCCAGCAGCCTCAACAGTCGTGGCTACACCTTC.

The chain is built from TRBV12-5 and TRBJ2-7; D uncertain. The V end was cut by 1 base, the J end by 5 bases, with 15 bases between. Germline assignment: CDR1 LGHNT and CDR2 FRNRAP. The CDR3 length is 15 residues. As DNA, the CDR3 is TGTGCTAGTGGTTTGGCCGCCCCCACGCTCCACGAGCAGTACTTC. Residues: CASGLAAPTLHEQYF.

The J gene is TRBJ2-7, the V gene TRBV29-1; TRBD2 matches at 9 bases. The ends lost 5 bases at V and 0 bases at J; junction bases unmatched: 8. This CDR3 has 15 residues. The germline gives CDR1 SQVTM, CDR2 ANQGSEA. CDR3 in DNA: TGCAGCGTTTCGGGACTAGCTCATTACTCCTACGAGCAGTACTTC. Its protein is CSVSGLAHYSYEQYF.

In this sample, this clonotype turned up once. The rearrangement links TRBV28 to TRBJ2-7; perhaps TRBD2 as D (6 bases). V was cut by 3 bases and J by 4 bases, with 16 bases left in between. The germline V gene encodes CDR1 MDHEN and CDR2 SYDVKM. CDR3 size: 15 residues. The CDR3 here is CASSFWVGGRYEQYF. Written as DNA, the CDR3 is TGTGCCAGCAGTTTTTGGGTTGGGGGGAGGTACGAGCAGTACTTC.

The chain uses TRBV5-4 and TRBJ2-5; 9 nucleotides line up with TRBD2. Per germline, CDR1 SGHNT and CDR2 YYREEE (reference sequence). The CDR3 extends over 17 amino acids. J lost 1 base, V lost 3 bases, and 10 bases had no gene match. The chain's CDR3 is CASSSTGLARAQETQYF. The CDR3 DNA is TGTGCCAGCAGCTCGACCGGACTAGCGAGGGCCCAAGAGACCCAGTACTTC.

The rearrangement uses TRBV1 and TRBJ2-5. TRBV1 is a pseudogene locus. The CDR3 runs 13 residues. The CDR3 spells CTSSQDFQETQYF. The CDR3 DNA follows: TGCACCAGCAGCCAAGATTTCCAAGAGACCCAGTACTTC.

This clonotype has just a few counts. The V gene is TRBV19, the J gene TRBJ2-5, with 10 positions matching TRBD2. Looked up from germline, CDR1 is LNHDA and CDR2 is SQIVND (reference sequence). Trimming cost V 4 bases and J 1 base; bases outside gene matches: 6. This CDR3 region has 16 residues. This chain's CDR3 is CASSTDGLAAQETQYF. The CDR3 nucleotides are TGTGCCAGTAGTACCGATGGACTAGCGGCCCAAGAGACCCAGTACTTC.

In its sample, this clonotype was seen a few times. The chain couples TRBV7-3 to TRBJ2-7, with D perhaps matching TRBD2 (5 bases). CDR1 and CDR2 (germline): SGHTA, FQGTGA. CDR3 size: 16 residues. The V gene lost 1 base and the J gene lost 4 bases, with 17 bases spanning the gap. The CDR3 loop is CASSLMLTGSSYEQYF. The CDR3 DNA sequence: TGTGCCAGCAGCTTAATGCTGACGGGGTCCTCATACGAGCAGTACTTC.

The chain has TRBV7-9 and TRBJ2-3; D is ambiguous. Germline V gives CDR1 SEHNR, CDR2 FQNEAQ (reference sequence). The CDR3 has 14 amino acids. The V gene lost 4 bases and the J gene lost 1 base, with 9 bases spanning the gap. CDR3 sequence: CASSSALGTDTQYF. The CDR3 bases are TGTGCCAGCAGCTCGGCTCTCGGCACAGATACGCAGTATTTT.

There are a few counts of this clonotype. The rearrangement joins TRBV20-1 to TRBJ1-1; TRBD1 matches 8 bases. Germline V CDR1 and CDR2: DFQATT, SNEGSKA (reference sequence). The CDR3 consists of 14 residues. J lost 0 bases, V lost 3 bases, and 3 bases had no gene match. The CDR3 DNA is TGCAGTGCTAGGACAGGGGCGCTGAACACTGAAGCTTTCTTT. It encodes CSARTGALNTEAFF.

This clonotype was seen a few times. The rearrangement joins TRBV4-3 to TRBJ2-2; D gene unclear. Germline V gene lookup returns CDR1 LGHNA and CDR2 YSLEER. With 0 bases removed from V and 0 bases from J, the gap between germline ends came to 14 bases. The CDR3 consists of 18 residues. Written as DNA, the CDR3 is TGCGCCAGCAGCCAAGATCTTTTTGGGGAATCGAACACCGGGGAGCTGTTTTTT. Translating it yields CASSQDLFGESNTGELFF.

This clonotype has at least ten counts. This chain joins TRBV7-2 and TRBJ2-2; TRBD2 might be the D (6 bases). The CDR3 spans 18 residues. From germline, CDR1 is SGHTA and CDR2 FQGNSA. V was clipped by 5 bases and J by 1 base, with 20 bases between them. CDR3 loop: CASSPSWVASENTGELFF. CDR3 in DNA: TGTGCCAGCAGCCCGAGTTGGGTGGCTAGCGAGAACACCGGGGAGCTGTTTTTT.

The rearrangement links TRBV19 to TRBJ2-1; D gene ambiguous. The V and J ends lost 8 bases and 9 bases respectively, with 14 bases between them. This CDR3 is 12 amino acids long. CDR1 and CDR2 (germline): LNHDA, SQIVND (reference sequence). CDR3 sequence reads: CASGRSLGEQFF. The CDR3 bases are TGTGCCAGTGGGCGCTCTCTCGGTGAGCAGTTCTTC.

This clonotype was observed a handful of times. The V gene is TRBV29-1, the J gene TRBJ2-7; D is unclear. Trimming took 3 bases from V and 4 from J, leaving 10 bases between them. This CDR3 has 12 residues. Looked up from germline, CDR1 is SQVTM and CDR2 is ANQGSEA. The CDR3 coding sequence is TGCAGCGTTGATCTCGGTGGATACGAGCAGTACTTC. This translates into CSVDLGGYEQYF.

CDR3 DNA: TGTGCCAGCAGCGTAGGGCCAAGCGCGACCTACGAGCAGTACTTC. Translating it yields CASSVGPSATYEQYF. This chain connects TRBV9 to TRBJ2-7, with D uncertain. Between the trimmed V and J ends, which lost 0 bases and 2 bases, there was a span of 12 bases. The length of the CDR3 is 15 residues. Germline V gene data show CDR1 as SGDLS and CDR2 as YYNGEE.